This T cell receptor (beta chain) was captured by sequencing in a study of blood T cell repertoires in COVID-19. In the study overall: Specimens from acute and convalescent COVID-19 originated in the United States, Italy and Spain. In each case, the material was cDNA or gDNA derived from T cells, B-cell-depleted T cells, or PBMCs.

Germline lookup yields CDR1 ENHRY and CDR2 SYGVKD. Trimming cost V 10 bases and J 1 base, with 13 bases left between them. There are 13 residues in the CDR3. During active infection, Seattle patients enrolled and were then monitored through disease. Profiling relied on immunoSEQ multiplex PCR, and the TCRdb table lists in-frame clones only, not all of them. Seen here are some 31,000 clones, about 85% observed once, and the top ten hold 3.1%. The receptor was isolated from a man aged 65 to 85 with COVID-19, enrolled during active disease. The genes are TRBV10-3 and TRBJ1-1, with a tentative D call TRBD1 (5 bases). Sequenced material: peripheral blood. This CDR3 is CATGRDENTEAFF. In DNA form, the CDR3 reads TGTGCCACCGGGAGGGACGAGAACACTGAAGCTTTCTTT.